This T cell receptor beta chain was sequenced in a study of human T cells and chemical hapten exposure. Time point defined: patch test 3, about 24 weeks after DPC sensitization. Sample treatment: therapeutic diphenylcyclopropenone sensitization with weekly scalp DPC. The germline V gene encodes CDR1 SGHTA and CDR2 FQGNSA. Trimming left V 5 bases short and J 1 base short, with 8 bases between. This CDR3 comprises 13 residues. Regarding this clonotype: Its cognate antigen is unknown.

Overall study results and limits: Clustering by CDR3 similarity yielded significantly more large clusters from expanded TCRs than controls.

Within the library, unique molecular identifiers were attached to each individual cDNA molecule. MiXCR, applied by TCRdb to the RACE reads, yields one record per CDR3 protein. In the table there are some 89,000 distinct CDR3 sequences, 27% of which are singletons. The receptor was derived from a man aged 40-49 years with alopecia areata. Some clones in this sample may be carry-over from other donors' samples. This material consisted of whole blood, taken in connection with sensitization to the hapten diphenylcyclopropenone (DPC). The chain has TRBV7-2 and TRBJ1-1, with a possible D match to TRBD1 (5 bases). CDR3 region: CASSRTGNTEAFF. CDR3 bases: TGTGCCAGCAGCCGTACAGGGAACACTGAAGCTTTCTTT.